The 29 T cell receptor beta chains below come from one sample, sequenced in a study of cytomegalovirus exposure and HLA in healthy donors. The PCR had 60 Vbeta and 13 Jbeta primers. Clones were sequenced by immunoSEQ multiplex PCR, and TCRdb holds only the in-frame ones, with some missing. The table for this sample gives about 110,000 clones. The sample comprised PBMCs. Receptors originate from a man aged 40-55 years in good health and CMV-seropositive.

The chain is built from TRBV6-6 and TRBJ2-1, with D maybe TRBD1 (5 bases). Trimming took 5 bases from V and 10 from J, leaving 9 bases between them. Germline lookup yields CDR1 MNHNY and CDR2 SVGAGI (reference sequence). The CDR3 covers 11 residues. CDR3 nucleotides: TGTGCCAGCAGTCCGTCAGGGGAGCAGTTCTTC. Translated, it gives CASSPSGEQFF.

The chain links TRBV20-1 to TRBJ1-2; 10 bases line up with TRBD1. CDR3 length: 10 amino acids. V lost 8 bases, J lost 12 bases, and 6 bases stayed unmatched. CDR1 and CDR2 from the germline V gene are DFQATT and SNEGSKA (reference sequence). The CDR3 DNA sequence: TGCAGTCCCGGGACAGGGGTGGACACCTTC. It specifies CSPGTGVDTF.

The V call is TRBV12-5, the J call TRBJ1-2; maybe TRBD1 (5 bases). CDR3 length: 13 amino acids. V gave up 6 bases and J gave up 6 bases, with 14 bases separating them. Germline values: CDR1 LGHNT, CDR2 FRNRAP. CDR3 residues: CASGTGTLDGYTF. CDR3 nucleotide sequence: TGTGCTAGTGGAACCGGGACTTTGGATGGCTACACCTTC.

Here the CDR3 reads CASSQGSNRGPLNIQYF. CDR3 sequence (DNA): TGCGCCAGCAGTCAGGGGTCGAACAGGGGGCCATTGAACATTCAGTACTTC. The chain has TRBV5-1 and TRBJ2-4, with 9 bases aligning to TRBD1. The CDR3 spans 17 residues. Trimming took 5 bases from V and 7 from J; bases not matched to a gene: 16. Germline loops: CDR1 SGHRS, CDR2 YFSETQ.

The chain employs TRBV9 and TRBJ2-5, with 9 nucleotides matching TRBD1. V shed 4 bases, J shed 5 bases, and the junction held 9 bases outside the gene matches. CDR3 length equals 15 residues. The germline V gene encodes CDR1 SGDLS and CDR2 YYNGEE. CDR3 DNA sequence: TGTGCCAGCAGCAACGAACTACAGGGGGCGGAGACCCAGTACTTC. The encoded protein is CASSNELQGAETQYF. Full variable domain (rest looked up from reference TRBV9 and TRBJ2-5): DSGVTQTPKHLITATGQRVTLRCSPRSGDLSVYWYQQSLDQGLQFLIQYYNGEERAKGNILERFSAQQFPDLHSELNLSSLELGDSALYFCASSNELQGAETQYFGPGTRLLVL.

The rearrangement uses TRBV7-9 and TRBJ1-2; D uncertain. The germline gives CDR1 SEHNR, CDR2 FQNEAQ (reference sequence). V was clipped by 5 bases and J by 8 bases, with 18 bases between them. The CDR3 is made up of 14 amino acids. CDR3 sequence: CASSPAGPSEGYTF. The CDR3 nucleotides read TGTGCCAGCAGCCCGGCGGGCCCCTCGGAGGGCTACACCTTC.

The chain has TRBV9 and TRBJ1-2, with D unclear. The CDR3 has 13 amino acids. Germline values: CDR1 SGDLS, CDR2 YYNGEE. V lost 0 bases, J lost 3 bases, and 6 bases lay in between. CDR3 protein: CASSVGGDYGYTF. The CDR3 coding sequence is TGTGCCAGCAGCGTAGGCGGGGACTATGGCTACACCTTC.

This rearrangement joins TRBV7-2 to TRBJ2-7; unclear D gene. Trimming stripped 1 base from V and 3 bases from J, with 13 bases between. CDR1 is SGHTA, CDR2 FQGNSA, per germline. This CDR3 has 15 residues. This CDR3 reads CASSLDPQRHYEQYF. The DNA for the CDR3 is TGTGCCAGCAGCTTAGATCCCCAAAGACACTACGAGCAGTACTTC. The full variable domain, with the rest looked up from reference TRBV7-2 and TRBJ2-7, is GAGVSQSPSNKVTEKGKDVELRCDPISGHTALYWYRQSLGQGLEFLIYFQGNSAPDKSGLPSDRFSAERTGGSVSTLTIQRTQQEDSAVYLCASSLDPQRHYEQYFGPGTRLTVT.

The V gene is TRBV27, the J gene TRBJ1-1; unclear D gene. Germline CDR1 MNHEY, CDR2 SMNVEV (reference sequence). V lost 3 bases, J lost 5 bases, and 4 bases lay in between. The CDR3 sequence is 11 residues long. CDR3 nucleotides: TGTGCCAGCAGTTTCGGGACTGAAGCTTTCTTT. Its protein is CASSFGTEAFF.

The V call is TRBV7-3, the J call TRBJ2-7; TRBD2 matches at 9 bases. Trimming took 3 bases from V and 0 from J; bases not matched to a gene: 3. CDR1 is SGHTA and CDR2 is FQGTGA in the germline V gene. CDR3 length equals 15 residues. The CDR3 reads CASSFAGGSSYEQYF. The DNA of the CDR3 is TGTGCCAGCAGCTTTGCGGGAGGGAGCTCCTACGAGCAGTACTTC. Using reference TRBV7-3 and TRBJ2-7 for the parts outside the CDR3, the full variable domain is GAGVSQTPSNKVTEKGKYVELRCDPISGHTALYWYRQSLGQGPEFLIYFQGTGAADDSGLPNDRFFAVRPEGSVSTLKIQRTERGDSAVYLCASSFAGGSSYEQYFGPGTRLTVT.

The V and J genes are TRBV29-1 and TRBJ2-1; 11 nucleotides line up with TRBD2. The germline V gene has CDR1 SQVTM and CDR2 ANQGSEA. The CDR3 length is 15 residues. V lost 6 bases, J lost 0 bases, and 4 bases stayed unmatched. The chain's CDR3 is CSVTGLADSYNEQFF. The DNA of the CDR3 is TGCAGCGTGACGGGACTAGCGGACTCCTACAATGAGCAGTTCTTC.

The chain has TRBV27 and TRBJ1-1, with 11 bases matching TRBD1. The CDR3 covers 13 residues. Looked up from germline, CDR1 is MNHEY and CDR2 is SMNVEV (reference sequence). The V segment lost 7 bases and the J segment 11 bases; nucleotides outside the gene matches: 9. The CDR3 protein is CASTPRTGGSAFF. The CDR3 region has the DNA TGTGCCAGCACCCCTAGGACAGGGGGCTCGGCTTTCTTT.

CDR3 bases: TGTGCCAGCAGCCAAGATAAAGAGGGGCTAGCGGGAGGGTATAACTACAATGAGCAGTTCTTC. Protein sequence: CASSQDKEGLAGGYNYNEQFF. The chain is built from TRBV4-2 and TRBJ2-1; 12 bases agree with TRBD2. Germline V CDR1 and CDR2: LGHNA, YNFKEQ. The CDR3 loop spans 21 amino acids. The trim removed 0 bases at V and 3 bases at J, leaving 15 bases unmatched.

This chain links TRBV27 with TRBJ1-6; D is possibly TRBD1 (5 bases). V was trimmed by 5 bases and J by 1 base, leaving 15 bases between them. This CDR3 has 17 amino acids. Germline CDR1 is MNHEY and CDR2 is SMNVEV (reference sequence). CDR3 coding DNA: TGTGCCAGCAGTAAAGGACATCAAGGGTCCTATAATTCACCCCTCCACTTT. Protein sequence: CASSKGHQGSYNSPLHF.

J is TRBJ1-4 and V is TRBV19; no definite D call. The CDR3 extends over 16 amino acids. The germline gives CDR1 LNHDA, CDR2 SQIVND (reference sequence). Deletions cut 4 bases from V and 2 bases from J, with 14 bases between. CDR3 in amino acids: CASSSWRQRTNEKLFF. The CDR3 coding sequence is TGTGCCAGTAGTAGCTGGAGGCAGAGGACTAATGAAAAACTGTTTTTT.

The rearrangement uses TRBV7-2 and TRBJ2-1; 11 bases are shared with TRBD2. The CDR3 has 15 residues. Germline V gene data show CDR1 as SGHTA and CDR2 as FQGNSA. Trimming at V came to 5 bases and at J to 9 bases, leaving 9 bases not matched to a gene. In nucleotides, the CDR3 is TGTGCCAGCAGCCCCCGAATAGCGGGAGGGATTGAGCAGTTCTTC. This codes for CASSPRIAGGIEQFF.

The V call is TRBV2, the J call TRBJ1-4; D perhaps matches TRBD1 (6 bases). The V gene lost 10 bases and the J gene lost 6 bases, with 21 bases spanning the gap. Germline CDR1 is SNHLY and CDR2 is FYNNEI. CDR3 size: 15 residues. CDR3 loop: CATQGRQGLYEKLFF. The CDR3 nucleotides are TGTGCCACCCAAGGACGTCAGGGGTTATATGAAAAACTGTTTTTT.

This sequence joins TRBV15 and TRBJ2-7; TRBD1 agrees at 11 bases. CDR3 size: 15 residues. V lost 0 bases, J lost 2 bases, and 0 bases stayed unmatched. Germline V lookup: CDR1 LNHNV, CDR2 YYDKDF (reference sequence). DNA for the CDR3: TGTGCCACCAGCAGAGAGGGACAGGGGGCCTACGAGCAGTACTTC. Translated: CATSREGQGAYEQYF.

The gene calls are TRBV28 and TRBJ2-7; the match to TRBD2 covers 12 bases. With V trimmed by 5 bases and J by 5 bases, 4 bases remained unmatched. Germline V gene lookup returns CDR1 MDHEN and CDR2 SYDVKM. There are 14 residues in the CDR3. The CDR3, as DNA: TGTGCCAGCAGTCTAGCGGGAGGGCCGAACGAGCAGTACTTC. Its translation is CASSLAGGPNEQYF.

This rearrangement joins TRBV7-3 to TRBJ2-1, with 9 nucleotides matching TRBD2. The CDR3 sequence is 16 residues long. CDR1 is SGHTA, CDR2 FQGTGA, per germline. Trimming took 5 bases from V and 7 from J; bases not matched to a gene: 12. CDR3 coding DNA: TGTGCCAGCAGCAGGTTAGCGGGAGAAAGCGGGAATGAGCAGTTCTTC. Its translation: CASSRLAGESGNEQFF.

CDR3 sequence reads: CASSQQIVRGRYYEQYF. The CDR3 DNA reads TGTGCCAGCAGCCAACAGATTGTCAGGGGCCGCTACTACGAGCAGTACTTC. The chain couples TRBV7-8 to TRBJ2-7; possible D gene TRBD1, 6 bases. CDR1 and CDR2 from the germline V gene are SGHVS and FQNEAQ. The CDR3 has 17 amino acids. V was cut by 5 bases and J by 3 bases, with 23 bases left in between. The full variable domain, in which reference TRBV7-8 and TRBJ2-7 provide the parts outside the CDR3, is GAGVSQSPRYKVAKRGQDVALRCDPISGHVSLFWYQQALGQGPEFLTYFQNEAQLDKSGLPSDRFFAERPEGSVSTLKIQRTQQEDSAVYLCASSQQIVRGRYYEQYFGPGTRLTVT.

The chain combines TRBV15 with TRBJ2-1; D possibly corresponds to TRBD1 (6 bases). Between the trimmed V and J ends, which lost 3 bases and 6 bases, there was a span of 12 bases. CDR1 is LNHNV and CDR2 is YYDKDF in the germline V gene (reference sequence). The length of the CDR3 is 14 residues. The CDR3 reads CATSSRGIGNEQFF. CDR3 DNA sequence: TGTGCCACCAGCAGCAGGGGCATAGGCAATGAGCAGTTCTTC.

This chain uses TRBV5-1 with TRBJ2-1; 8 bases are shared with TRBD2. V lost 0 bases, J lost 6 bases, and 5 bases stayed unmatched. Germline V gives CDR1 SGHRS, CDR2 YFSETQ. This CDR3 spans 15 amino acids. The CDR3 loop reads CASSLAFGTSNEQFF. In nucleotides, the CDR3 is TGCGCCAGCAGCTTGGCTTTCGGGACTAGCAATGAGCAGTTCTTC.

The rearrangement links TRBV4-1 to TRBJ2-1, with D perhaps TRBD2 (5 bases). Germline V gene lookup returns CDR1 MGHRA and CDR2 YSYEKL. Trimming pared 4 bases from V and 8 bases from J, leaving 12 bases between. This CDR3 has 13 amino acids. CDR3: CASSPRERHEQFF. As DNA, the CDR3 is TGCGCCAGCAGCCCAAGGGAGAGACATGAGCAGTTCTTC.

V usage is TRBV27 and J usage is TRBJ2-7, with D possibly TRBD2 on 6 matching bases. The V end was cut by 5 bases, the J end by 2 bases, with 13 bases between. This CDR3 comprises 14 residues. CDR1 and CDR2 (germline): MNHEY, SMNVEV (reference sequence). CDR3 sequence reads: CASSPAGSAYEQYF. The CDR3 nucleotides read TGTGCCAGCAGTCCGGCGGGATCCGCCTACGAGCAGTACTTC.

This sequence joins TRBV7-3 and TRBJ2-1; 11 nucleotides agree with TRBD2. V was clipped by 2 bases and J by 1 base; unmatched bases: 1. The CDR3 sequence is 16 residues long. Germline CDR1 SGHTA, CDR2 FQGTGA. The CDR3, as DNA: TGTGCCAGCAGCTTACTAGCGGGAGGATCCTACAATGAGCAGTTCTTC. Protein sequence: CASSLLAGGSYNEQFF.

This rearrangement joins TRBV6-5 to TRBJ2-7; TRBD1 aligns across 7 bases. Per germline, CDR1 MNHEY and CDR2 SVGAGI. With V trimmed by 5 bases and J by 5 bases, 9 bases remained unmatched. This CDR3 has 14 residues. The CDR3 DNA is TGTGCCAGCAGTCTCCGGGACAGCAGGCACGAGCAGTACTTC. It specifies CASSLRDSRHEQYF.

The CDR3 coding sequence is TGTGCCAGCAGCCCCTCGGCGGGAGTAGTAAATACGCAGTATTTT. Amino acid sequence: CASSPSAGVVNTQYF. The V call is TRBV7-7, the J call TRBJ2-3; 7 nucleotides match TRBD2. The CDR3 extends over 15 amino acids. V dropped 5 bases and J dropped 7; count of bases not matched to a gene: 12. CDR1 and CDR2 from the germline V gene are SSHAT and FNYEAQ (reference sequence). The full variable domain, its missing parts supplied by reference TRBV7-7 and TRBJ2-3, is GAGVSQSPRYKVTKRGQDVTLRCDPISSHATLYWYQQALGQGPEFLTYFNYEAQPDKSGLPSDRFSAERPEGSISTLTIQRTEQRDSAMYRCASSPSAGVVNTQYFGPGTRLTVL.

V and J are TRBV18 and TRBJ2-7, with D unclear. V was cut by 1 base and J by 2 bases, with 9 bases left in between. From germline, CDR1 is KGHSH and CDR2 LQKENI. This CDR3 is 14 amino acids long. This chain's CDR3 is CASSPRQTAYEQYF. DNA for the CDR3: TGTGCCAGCTCACCACGTCAGACTGCCTACGAGCAGTACTTC.